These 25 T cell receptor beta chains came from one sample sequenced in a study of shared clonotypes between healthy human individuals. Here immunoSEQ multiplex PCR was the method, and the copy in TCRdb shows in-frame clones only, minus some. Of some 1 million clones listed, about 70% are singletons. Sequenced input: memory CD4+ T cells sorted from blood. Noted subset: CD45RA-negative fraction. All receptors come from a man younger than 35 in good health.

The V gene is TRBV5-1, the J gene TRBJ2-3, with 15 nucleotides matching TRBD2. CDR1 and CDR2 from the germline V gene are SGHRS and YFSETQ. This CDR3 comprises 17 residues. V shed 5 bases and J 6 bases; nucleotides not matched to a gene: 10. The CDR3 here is CASRPGLAGGPRDTQYF. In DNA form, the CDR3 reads TGCGCCAGCAGGCCCGGACTAGCGGGAGGGCCGAGGGATACGCAGTATTTT.

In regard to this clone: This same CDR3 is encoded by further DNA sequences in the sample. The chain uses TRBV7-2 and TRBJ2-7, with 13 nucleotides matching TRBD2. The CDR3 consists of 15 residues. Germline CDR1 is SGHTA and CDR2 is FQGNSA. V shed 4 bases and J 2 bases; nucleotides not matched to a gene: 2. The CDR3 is CASSSGLAGAYEQYF. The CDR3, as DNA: TGTGCCAGCAGCTCCGGACTAGCGGGAGCCTACGAGCAGTACTTC.

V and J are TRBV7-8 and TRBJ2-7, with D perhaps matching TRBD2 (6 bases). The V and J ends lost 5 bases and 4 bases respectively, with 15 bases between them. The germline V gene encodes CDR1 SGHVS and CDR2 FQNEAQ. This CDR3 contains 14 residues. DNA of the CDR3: TGTGCCAGCAGCGAAATGGGAGCGGGTTACGAGCAGTACTTC. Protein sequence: CASSEMGAGYEQYF.

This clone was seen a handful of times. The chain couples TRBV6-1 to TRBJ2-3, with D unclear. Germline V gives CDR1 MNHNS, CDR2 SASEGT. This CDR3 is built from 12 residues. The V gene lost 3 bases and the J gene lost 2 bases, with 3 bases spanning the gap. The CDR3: CASSDNTDTQYF. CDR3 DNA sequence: TGTGCCAGCAGTGACAACACAGATACGCAGTATTTT.

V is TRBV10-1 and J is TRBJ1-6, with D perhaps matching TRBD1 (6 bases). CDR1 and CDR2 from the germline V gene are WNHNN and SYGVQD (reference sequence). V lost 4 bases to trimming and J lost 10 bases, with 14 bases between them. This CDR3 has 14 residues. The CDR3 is CASSATGRESPLHF. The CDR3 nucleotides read TGCGCCAGCAGTGCCACAGGGAGGGAATCACCCCTCCACTTT.

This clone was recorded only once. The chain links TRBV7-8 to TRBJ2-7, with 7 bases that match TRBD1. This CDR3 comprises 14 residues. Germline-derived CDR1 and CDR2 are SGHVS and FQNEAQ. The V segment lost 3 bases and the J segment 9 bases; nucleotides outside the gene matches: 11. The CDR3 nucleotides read TGTGCCAGCAGCTTCGGGACAGACGTACGGAGGCAGTACTTC. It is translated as CASSFGTDVRRQYF. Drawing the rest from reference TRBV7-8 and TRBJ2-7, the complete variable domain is GAGVSQSPRYKVAKRGQDVALRCDPISGHVSLFWYQQALGQGPEFLTYFQNEAQLDKSGLPSDRFFAERPEGSVSTLKIQRTQQEDSAVYLCASSFGTDVRRQYFGPGTRLTVT.

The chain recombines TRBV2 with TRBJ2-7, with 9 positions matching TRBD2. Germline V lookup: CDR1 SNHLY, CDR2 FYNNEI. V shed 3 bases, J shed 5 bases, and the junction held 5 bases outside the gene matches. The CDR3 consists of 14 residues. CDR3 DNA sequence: TGTGCCAGCAGTGAGCAAGCGGGGGGAGACGAGCAGTACTTC. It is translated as CASSEQAGGDEQYF. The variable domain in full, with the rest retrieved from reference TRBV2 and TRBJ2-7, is EPEVTQTPSHQVTQMGQEVILRCVPISNHLYFYWYRQILGQKVEFLVSFYNNEISEKSEIFDDQFSVERPDGSNFTLKIRSTKLEDSAMYFCASSEQAGGDEQYFGPGTRLTVT.

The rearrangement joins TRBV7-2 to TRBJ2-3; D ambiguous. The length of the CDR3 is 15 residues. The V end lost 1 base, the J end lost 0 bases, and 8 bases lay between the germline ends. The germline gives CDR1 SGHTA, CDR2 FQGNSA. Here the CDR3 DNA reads TGTGCCAGCAGCTTAGGCGGATATAGCACAGATACGCAGTATTTT. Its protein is CASSLGGYSTDTQYF.

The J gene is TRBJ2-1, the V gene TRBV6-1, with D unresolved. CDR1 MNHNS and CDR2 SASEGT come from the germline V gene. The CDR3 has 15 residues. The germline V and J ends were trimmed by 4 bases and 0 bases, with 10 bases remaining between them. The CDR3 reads CASSARAFSYNEQFF. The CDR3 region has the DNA TGTGCCAGCAGTGCAAGGGCCTTCTCCTACAATGAGCAGTTCTTC.

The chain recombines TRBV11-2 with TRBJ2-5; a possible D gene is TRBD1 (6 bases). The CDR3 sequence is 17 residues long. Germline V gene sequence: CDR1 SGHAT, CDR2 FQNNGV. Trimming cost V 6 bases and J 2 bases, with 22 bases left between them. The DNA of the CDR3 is TGTGCCAGCAGGCGCCAGGGGTTGGGCTACAGACAAGAGACCCAGTACTTC. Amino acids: CASRRQGLGYRQETQYF. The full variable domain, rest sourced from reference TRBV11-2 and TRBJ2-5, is EAGVAQSPRYKIIEKRQSVAFWCNPISGHATLYWYQQILGQGPKLLIQFQNNGVVDDSQLPKDRFSAERLKGVDSTLKIQPAKLEDSAVYLCASRRQGLGYRQETQYFGPGTRLLVL.

The CDR3 reads CASSLVGMATSTDTQYF. DNA for the CDR3: TGTGCCAGCAGCTTAGTCGGGATGGCGACTAGCACAGATACGCAGTATTTT. V usage is TRBV7-2 and J usage is TRBJ2-3, with D perhaps matching TRBD2 (5 bases). Trimming removed 1 base at V and 0 bases at J, with 14 bases between. CDR1 SGHTA and CDR2 FQGNSA come from the germline V gene. The CDR3 spans 17 residues.

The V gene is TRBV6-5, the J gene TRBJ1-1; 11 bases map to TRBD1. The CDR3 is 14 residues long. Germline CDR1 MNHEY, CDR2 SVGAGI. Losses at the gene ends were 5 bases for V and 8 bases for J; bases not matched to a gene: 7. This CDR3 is CASSGSGQGAEAFF. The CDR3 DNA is TGTGCCAGCAGTGGATCTGGACAGGGGGCGGAAGCTTTCTTT.

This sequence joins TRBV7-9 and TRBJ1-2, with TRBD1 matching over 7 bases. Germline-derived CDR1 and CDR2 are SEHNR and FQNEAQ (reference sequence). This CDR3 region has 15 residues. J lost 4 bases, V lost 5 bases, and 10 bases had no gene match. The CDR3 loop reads CASSTNWDRSYGYTF. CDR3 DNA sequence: TGTGCCAGCAGCACGAACTGGGACAGATCCTATGGCTACACCTTC.

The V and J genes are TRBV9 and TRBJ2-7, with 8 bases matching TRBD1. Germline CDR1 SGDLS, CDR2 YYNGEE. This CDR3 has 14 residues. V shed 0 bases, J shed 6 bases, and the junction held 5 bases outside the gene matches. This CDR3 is CASSVADRGGEQYF. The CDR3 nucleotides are TGTGCCAGCAGCGTAGCAGACAGGGGTGGCGAGCAGTACTTC.

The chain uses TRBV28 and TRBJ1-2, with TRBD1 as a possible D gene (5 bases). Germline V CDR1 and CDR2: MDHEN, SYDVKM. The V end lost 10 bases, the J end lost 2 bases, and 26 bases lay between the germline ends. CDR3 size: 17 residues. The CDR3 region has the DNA TGTGCCACCACACCGGGATACGCCGGGACTGGAAACTATGGCTACACCTTC. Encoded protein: CATTPGYAGTGNYGYTF.

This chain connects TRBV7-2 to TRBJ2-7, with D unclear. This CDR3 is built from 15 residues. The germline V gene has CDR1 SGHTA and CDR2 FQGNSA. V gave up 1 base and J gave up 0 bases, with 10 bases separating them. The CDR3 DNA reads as TGTGCCAGCAGCTTAGGGCGACTTAGCTCCTACGAGCAGTACTTC. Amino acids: CASSLGRLSSYEQYF.

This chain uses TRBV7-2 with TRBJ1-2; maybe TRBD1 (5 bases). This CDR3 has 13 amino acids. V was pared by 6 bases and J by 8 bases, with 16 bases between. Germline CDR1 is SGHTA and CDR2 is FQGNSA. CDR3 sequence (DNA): TGTGCCAGCAGTATGAGGGACTTATACGGCTACACCTTC. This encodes CASSMRDLYGYTF. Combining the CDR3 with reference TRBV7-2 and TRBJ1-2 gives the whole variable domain GAGVSQSPSNKVTEKGKDVELRCDPISGHTALYWYRQSLGQGLEFLIYFQGNSAPDKSGLPSDRFSAERTGGSVSTLTIQRTQQEDSAVYLCASSMRDLYGYTFGSGTRLTVV.

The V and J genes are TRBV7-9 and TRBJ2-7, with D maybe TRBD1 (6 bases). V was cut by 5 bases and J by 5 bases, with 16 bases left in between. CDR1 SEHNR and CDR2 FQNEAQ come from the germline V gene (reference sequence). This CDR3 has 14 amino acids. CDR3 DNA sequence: TGTGCCAGCAGCACTACAGGGTCAAGCAACGAGCAGTACTTC. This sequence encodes CASSTTGSSNEQYF.

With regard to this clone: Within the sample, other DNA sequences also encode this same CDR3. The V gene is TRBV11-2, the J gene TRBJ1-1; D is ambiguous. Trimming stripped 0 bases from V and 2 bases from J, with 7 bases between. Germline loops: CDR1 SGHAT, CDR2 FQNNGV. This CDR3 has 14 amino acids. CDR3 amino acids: CASSLDRVNTEAFF. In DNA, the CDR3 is TGTGCCAGCAGCTTAGATCGGGTCAACACTGAAGCTTTCTTT.

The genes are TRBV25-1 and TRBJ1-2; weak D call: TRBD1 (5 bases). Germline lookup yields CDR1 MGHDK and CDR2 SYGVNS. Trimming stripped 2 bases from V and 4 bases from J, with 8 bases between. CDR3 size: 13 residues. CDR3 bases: TGTGCCAGCAGTGAACAGGGTTTCTATGGCTACACCTTC. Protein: CASSEQGFYGYTF.

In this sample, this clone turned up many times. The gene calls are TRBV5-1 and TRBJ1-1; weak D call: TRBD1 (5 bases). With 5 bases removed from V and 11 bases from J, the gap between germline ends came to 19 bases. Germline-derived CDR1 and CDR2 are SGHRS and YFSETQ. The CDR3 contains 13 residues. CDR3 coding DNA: TGCGCCAGCAGTTCCGGGACTCTCTCAGTCGCTTTCTTT. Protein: CASSSGTLSVAFF.

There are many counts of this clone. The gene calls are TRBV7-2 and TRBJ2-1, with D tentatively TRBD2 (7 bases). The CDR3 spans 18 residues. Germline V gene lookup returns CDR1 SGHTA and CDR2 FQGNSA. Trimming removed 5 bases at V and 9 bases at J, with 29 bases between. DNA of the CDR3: TGTGCCAGCAGCCCCGATCTCCCCGGGGGGCGCCCCGTGAGTGAGCAGTTCTTC. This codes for CASSPDLPGGRPVSEQFF.

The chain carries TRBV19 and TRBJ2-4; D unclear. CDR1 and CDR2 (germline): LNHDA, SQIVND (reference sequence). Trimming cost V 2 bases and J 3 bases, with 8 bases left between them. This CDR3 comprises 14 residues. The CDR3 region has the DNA TGTGCCAGTAGTATAAGAAGGGACAAAAACATTCAGTACTTC. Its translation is CASSIRRDKNIQYF.

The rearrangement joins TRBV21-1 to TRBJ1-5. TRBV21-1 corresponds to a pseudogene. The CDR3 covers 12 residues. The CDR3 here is CASSKDHQPQHF. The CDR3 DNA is TGTGCCAGCAGCAAGGATCATCAGCCCCAGCATTTT.

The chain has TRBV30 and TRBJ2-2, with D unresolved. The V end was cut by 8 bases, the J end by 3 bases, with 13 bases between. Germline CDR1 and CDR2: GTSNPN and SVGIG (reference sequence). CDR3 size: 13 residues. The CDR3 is CAQYGSYTGELFF. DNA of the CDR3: TGTGCCCAATACGGTAGTTACACCGGGGAGCTGTTTTTT.